Included here is one T cell receptor (beta chain) sequence, with context. Its cognate antigen is unknown. The sample is drawn from a study of post-analysis software for immune sequencing data. Study-wide findings and caveats: Patients showed TRBV5-6, TRBV5-1 and TRBV20-1 among five TRBV segments more frequent than in controls.

Tagging with unique molecular identifiers was a feature of the TCR beta cDNA libraries. TCRdb recomputed calls from the PCR reads with MiXCR, one row per CDR3 protein. This sample has about 820,000 distinct CDR3 sequences, with roughly 50% found just once. V lost 1 base and J 0 bases, leaving 9 bases between the germline ends. Looked up from germline, CDR1 is DFQATT and CDR2 is SNEGSKA (reference sequence). This CDR3 comprises 15 residues. This sequence was found in a girl under 18 with multiple sclerosis. The material sequenced was blood. The V gene is TRBV20-1, the J gene TRBJ2-2; a weak D match, TRBD1 (5 bases). The CDR3 coding sequence is TGCAGTGCTAGAGCCCAGGGATCGAACACCGGGGAGCTGTTTTTT. This encodes CSARAQGSNTGELFF.